This T cell receptor (beta chain) was sequenced in a study of shared clonotypes between healthy human individuals. About this clone: Its antigen is as yet unknown.

General observations from the study: Researchers found naive subsets generally carried larger estimated richness than memory subsets.

Several immunoSEQ plates received, in even portions, the genomic DNA of each subset. The protocol was immunoSEQ multiplex PCR, while the TCRdb copy is restricted to in-frame clones and leaves out a portion. Here the sample spans around 980,000 clones, about 84% being singletons. A split of CD4+ cells into CD45RA+ naive and CD45RA-negative memory subsets was performed. The CDR3 is 11 residues long. Germline lookup yields CDR1 SQVTM and CDR2 ANQGSEA. Trimming shortened V by 7 bases and J by 5 bases, and 12 bases separated the two germline ends. V gene TRBV29-1 combines with J gene TRBJ2-7; a weak D match, TRBD1 (5 bases). This clonotype originated in a man aged 18 to 29 in good health. Some clones in this sample may be carry-over from other donors' samples. Material for sequencing was memory CD4+ T cells from PBMCs. Subset denoted: CD45RA-negative fraction. Here the CDR3 DNA reads TGCAGCGCTCTTAGGGGCCACGAGCAGTACTTC. This encodes CSALRGHEQYF.